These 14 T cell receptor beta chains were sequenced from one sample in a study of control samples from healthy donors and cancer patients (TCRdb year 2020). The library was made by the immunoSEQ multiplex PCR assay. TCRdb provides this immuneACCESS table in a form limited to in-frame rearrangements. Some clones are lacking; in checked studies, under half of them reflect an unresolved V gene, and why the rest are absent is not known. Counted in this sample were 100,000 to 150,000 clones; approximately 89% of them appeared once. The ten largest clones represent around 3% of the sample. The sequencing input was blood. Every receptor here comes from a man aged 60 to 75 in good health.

CDR3 sequence: CASSDFLGTEAFF. DNA of the CDR3: TGTGCCAGCAGCGATTTTTTAGGCACTGAAGCTTTCTTT. V and J are TRBV6-5 and TRBJ1-1; D not resolved. The germline V and J ends were trimmed by 6 bases and 4 bases, with 12 bases remaining between them. In germline, CDR1 is MNHEY, CDR2 SVGAGI. The CDR3 is made up of 13 amino acids.

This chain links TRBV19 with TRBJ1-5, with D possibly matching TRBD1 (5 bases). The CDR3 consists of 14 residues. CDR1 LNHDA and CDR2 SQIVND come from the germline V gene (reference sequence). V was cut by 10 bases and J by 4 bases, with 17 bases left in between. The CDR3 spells CAKRQTLWNQPQHF. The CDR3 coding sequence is TGTGCCAAAAGACAGACTCTCTGGAATCAGCCCCAGCATTTT. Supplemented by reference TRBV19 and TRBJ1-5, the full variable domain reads DGGITQSPKYLFRKEGQNVTLSCEQNLNHDAMYWYRQDPGQGLRLIYYSQIVNDFQKGDIAEGYSVSREKKESFPLTVTSAQKNPTAFYLCAKRQTLWNQPQHFGDGTRLSIL.

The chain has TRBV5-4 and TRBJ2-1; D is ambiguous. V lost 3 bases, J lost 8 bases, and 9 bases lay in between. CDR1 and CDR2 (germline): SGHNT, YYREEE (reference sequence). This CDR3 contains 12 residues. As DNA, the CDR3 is TGTGCCAGCAGCTCCCTGGGATATGAGCAGTTCTTC. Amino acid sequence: CASSSLGYEQFF.

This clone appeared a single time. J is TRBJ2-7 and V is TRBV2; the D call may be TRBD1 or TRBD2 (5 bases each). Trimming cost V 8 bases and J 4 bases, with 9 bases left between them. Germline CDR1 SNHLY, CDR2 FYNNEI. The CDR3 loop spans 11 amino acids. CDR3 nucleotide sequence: TGTGCCAGCGGGGGACGGTACGAGCAGTACTTC. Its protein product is CASGGRYEQYF. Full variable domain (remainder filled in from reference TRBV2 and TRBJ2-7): EPEVTQTPSHQVTQMGQEVILRCVPISNHLYFYWYRQILGQKVEFLVSFYNNEISEKSEIFDDQFSVERPDGSNFTLKIRSTKLEDSAMYFCASGGRYEQYFGPGTRLTVT.

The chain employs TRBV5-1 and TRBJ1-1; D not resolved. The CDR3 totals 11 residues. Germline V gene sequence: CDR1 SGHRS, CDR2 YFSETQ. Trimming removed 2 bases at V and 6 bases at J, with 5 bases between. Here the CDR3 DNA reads TGCGCCAGCAGCTTCGGGGCTGAAGCTTTCTTT. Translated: CASSFGAEAFF.

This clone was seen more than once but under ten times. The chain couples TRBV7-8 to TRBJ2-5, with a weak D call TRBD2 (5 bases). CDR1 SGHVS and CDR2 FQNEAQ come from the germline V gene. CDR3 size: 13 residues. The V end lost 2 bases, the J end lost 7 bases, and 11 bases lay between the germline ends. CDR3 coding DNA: TGTGCCAGCAGCTTATGGGGAGATGGGACCCAGTACTTC. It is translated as CASSLWGDGTQYF.

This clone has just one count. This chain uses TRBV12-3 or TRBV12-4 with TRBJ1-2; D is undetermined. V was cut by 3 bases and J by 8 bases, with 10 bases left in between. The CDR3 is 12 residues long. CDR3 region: CASSFNAGGYTF. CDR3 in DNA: TGTGCCAGCAGTTTTAACGCAGGCGGCTACACCTTC.

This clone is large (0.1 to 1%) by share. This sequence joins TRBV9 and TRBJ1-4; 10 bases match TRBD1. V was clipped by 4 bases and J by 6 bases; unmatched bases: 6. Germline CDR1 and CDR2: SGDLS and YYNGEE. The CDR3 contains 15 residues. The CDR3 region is CASSPPTGGYEKLFF. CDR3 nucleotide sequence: TGTGCCAGCAGCCCCCCGACAGGGGGCTATGAAAAACTGTTTTTT.

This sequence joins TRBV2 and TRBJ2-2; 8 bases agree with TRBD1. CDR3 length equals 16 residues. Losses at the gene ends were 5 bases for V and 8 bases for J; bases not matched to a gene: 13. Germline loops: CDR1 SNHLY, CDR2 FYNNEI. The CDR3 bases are TGTGCCAGCAGTCTCAGGGGGCTTGGTCTTACTGGGGAGCTGTTTTTT. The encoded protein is CASSLRGLGLTGELFF. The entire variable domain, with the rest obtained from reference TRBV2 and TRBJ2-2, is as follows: EPEVTQTPSHQVTQMGQEVILRCVPISNHLYFYWYRQILGQKVEFLVSFYNNEISEKSEIFDDQFSVERPDGSNFTLKIRSTKLEDSAMYFCASSLRGLGLTGELFFGEGSRLTVL.

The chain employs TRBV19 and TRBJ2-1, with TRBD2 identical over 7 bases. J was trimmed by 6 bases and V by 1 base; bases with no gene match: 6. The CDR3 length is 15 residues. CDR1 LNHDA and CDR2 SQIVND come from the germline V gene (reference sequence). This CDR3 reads CASSIGGGGTNEQFF. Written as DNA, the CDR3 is TGTGCCAGTAGTATAGGAGGCGGGGGTACCAATGAGCAGTTCTTC.

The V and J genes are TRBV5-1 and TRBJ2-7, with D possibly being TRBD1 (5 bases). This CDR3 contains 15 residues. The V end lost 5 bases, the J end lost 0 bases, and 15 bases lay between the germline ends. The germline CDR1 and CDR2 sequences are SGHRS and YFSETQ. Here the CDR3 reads CASRAQGVSSYEQYF. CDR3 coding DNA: TGCGCCAGCAGGGCCCAGGGTGTCAGCTCCTACGAGCAGTACTTC.

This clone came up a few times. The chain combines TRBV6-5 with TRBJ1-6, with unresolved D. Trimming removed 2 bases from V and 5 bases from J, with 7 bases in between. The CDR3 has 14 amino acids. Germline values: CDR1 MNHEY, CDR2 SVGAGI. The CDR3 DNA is TGTGCCAGCAGTTACGTGGGCGATAATTCACCCCTCCACTTT. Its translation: CASSYVGDNSPLHF.

CDR3 loop: CASSSDTDQNTDTQYF. The CDR3 coding sequence is TGTGCCAGCAGCTCTGACACGGACCAAAACACAGATACGCAGTATTTT. The chain combines TRBV5-8 with TRBJ2-3, with D hard to call. Between the trimmed V and J ends, which lost 3 bases and 2 bases, there was a span of 16 bases. The CDR3 length is 16 residues. The germline gives CDR1 SGHTS, CDR2 YDEGEE. Supplemented by reference TRBV5-8 and TRBJ2-3, the full variable domain reads EAGVTQSPTHLIKTRGQQATLRCSPISGHTSVYWYQQALGLGLQFLLWYDEGEERNRGNFPPRFSGRQFPNYSSELNVNALELEDSALYLCASSSDTDQNTDTQYFGPGTRLTVL.

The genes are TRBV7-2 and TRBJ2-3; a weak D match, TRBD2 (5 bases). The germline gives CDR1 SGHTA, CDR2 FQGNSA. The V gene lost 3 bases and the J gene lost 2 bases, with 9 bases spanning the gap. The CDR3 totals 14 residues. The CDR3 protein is CASSFRRDTDTQYF. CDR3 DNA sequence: TGTGCCAGCAGCTTTCGCCGGGACACAGATACGCAGTATTTT.